Described below is a single TCR beta chain sequence and its context. This sample stems from a study of blood T cell repertoires in COVID-19. Method: immunoSEQ multiplex PCR; TCRdb's copy keeps in-frame clones and lacks some. The table shows about 68,000 clones, with about 90% occurring only once. V gave up 6 bases and J gave up 8 bases, with 5 bases separating them. Germline V gene sequence: CDR1 SNHLY, CDR2 FYNNEI. CDR3 length: 10 residues. This sequence joins TRBV2 and TRBJ2-1; unclear D gene. The TCR sequence derives from a woman aged 45-65 years with COVID-19, enrolled during active disease. The sequencing sample was made of peripheral blood. CDR3 loop: CASREHEQFF. The DNA of the CDR3 is TGTGCCAGCAGAGAGCATGAGCAGTTCTTC.